A single sample gave rise to the 29 T cell receptor beta chains below, sequenced in a study of T cell changes during pregnancy in multiple sclerosis. Profiled with immunoSEQ multiplex PCR; TCRdb holds only in-frame clones, not every one. In the table there are tens of thousands of clones, around nine tenths of which are singletons. This specimen was CD4+ T cells from peripheral blood mononuclear cells, taken in the first trimester of pregnancy. These receptors were taken from a female donor with multiple sclerosis, enrolled in a pregnancy study.

The chain uses TRBV5-5 and TRBJ1-5, with D possibly TRBD1 on 5 matching bases. V lost 0 bases and J 5 bases, leaving 9 bases between the germline ends. The germline gives CDR1 SGHKS, CDR2 YYEKEE (reference sequence). CDR3 size: 14 residues. The CDR3 DNA sequence: TGTGCCAGCAGCTTGGGGGGCCCGTATCAGCCCCAGCATTTT. Amino acids: CASSLGGPYQPQHF.

V usage is TRBV29-1 and J usage is TRBJ1-1; possible D gene TRBD1, 5 bases. The CDR3 contains 14 residues. V was clipped by 3 bases and J by 2 bases, with 13 bases between them. In germline, CDR1 is SQVTM, CDR2 ANQGSEA. CDR3 in DNA: TGCAGCGTTGACGGTGGGCAGGGCAACACTGAAGCTTTCTTT. Encoded protein: CSVDGGQGNTEAFF. Supplemented by reference TRBV29-1 and TRBJ1-1, the full variable domain reads SAVISQKPSRDICQRGTSLTIQCQVDSQVTMMFWYRQQPGQSLTLIATANQGSEATYESGFVIDKFPISRPNLTFSTLTVSNMSPEDSSIYLCSVDGGQGNTEAFFGQGTRLTVV.

The rearrangement links TRBV5-1 to TRBJ2-5; TRBD2 agrees at 10 bases. Germline V gene lookup returns CDR1 SGHRS and CDR2 YFSETQ. J gave up 0 bases and V 5 bases, and 4 bases lay outside the gene matches. This CDR3 is built from 15 residues. The CDR3 protein is CASRLAGHNQETQYF. In DNA, the CDR3 is TGCGCCAGCAGACTAGCGGGACATAACCAAGAGACCCAGTACTTC.

This chain links TRBV19 with TRBJ2-1; TRBD2 matches 8 bases. The CDR3 has 16 residues. V shed 1 base and J 0 bases; nucleotides not matched to a gene: 2. Germline assignment: CDR1 LNHDA and CDR2 SQIVND (reference sequence). The CDR3 sequence: CASSIGLAGSYNEQFF. DNA for the CDR3: TGTGCCAGTAGTATAGGGCTAGCGGGCTCCTACAATGAGCAGTTCTTC.

The J gene is TRBJ1-1, the V gene TRBV29-1; 7 nucleotides align to TRBD1. Losses at the gene ends were 5 bases for V and 0 bases for J; bases not matched to a gene: 6. The CDR3 length is 14 residues. Per the germline V gene, CDR1 is SQVTM and CDR2 is ANQGSEA. CDR3 DNA sequence: TGCAGCGTTAAAGCTCAGGGGGTGAACACTGAAGCTTTCTTT. Amino acids: CSVKAQGVNTEAFF.

This chain connects TRBV28 to TRBJ2-5, with D possibly TRBD2 on 7 matching bases. The CDR3 spans 15 residues. The V gene lost 5 bases and the J gene lost 4 bases, with 17 bases spanning the gap. The V gene's germline CDR1 is MDHEN and CDR2 SYDVKM. This chain's CDR3 is CASSHGGGGSETQYF. DNA for the CDR3: TGTGCCAGCAGTCACGGGGGCGGGGGATCAGAGACCCAGTACTTC.

This clone was counted between two and nine times. DNA of the CDR3: TGTGCCTGGAGTACAGGGTCTCCTAATGAAAAACTGTTTTTT. As protein: CAWSTGSPNEKLFF. V is TRBV30 and J is TRBJ1-4; a possible D gene is TRBD1 (6 bases). The CDR3 contains 14 residues. Per the germline V gene, CDR1 is GTSNPN and CDR2 is SVGIG (reference sequence). V lost 2 bases and J 3 bases, leaving 10 bases between the germline ends.

This chain connects TRBV7-9 to TRBJ1-2; 11 bases map to TRBD1. The germline V gene has CDR1 SEHNR and CDR2 FQNEAQ (reference sequence). CDR3 length equals 15 residues. Germline trimming cut 0 bases from V and 7 bases from J; bases unmatched to any gene: 4. CDR3 in DNA: TGTGCCAGCAGCTTAGCTGGACAGGGGGCTTCTGGCTACACCTTC. Encoded protein: CASSLAGQGASGYTF. Using reference TRBV7-9 and TRBJ1-2 for the parts outside the CDR3, the full variable domain is DTGVSQNPRHKITKRGQNVTFRCDPISEHNRLYWYRQTLGQGPEFLTYFQNEAQLEKSRLLSDRFSAERPKGSFSTLEIQRTEQGDSAMYLCASSLAGQGASGYTFGSGTRLTVV.

The rearrangement joins TRBV29-1 to TRBJ1-1; 8 nucleotides line up with TRBD1. With 5 bases clipped from V and 4 bases from J, the junction kept 6 bases outside the gene matches. The CDR3 runs 13 residues. CDR1 is SQVTM and CDR2 is ANQGSEA in the germline V gene. This CDR3 reads CSVHQGASTEAFF. In DNA, the CDR3 is TGCAGCGTTCATCAGGGGGCGAGCACTGAAGCTTTCTTT.

The CDR3 DNA reads TGTGCCAGCAGCTTAGCTGGCAGGGGGCAAGAGACCCAGTACTTC. This encodes CASSLAGRGQETQYF. The rearrangement links TRBV7-9 to TRBJ2-5, with 7 bases fitting TRBD1. The CDR3 is 15 residues long. Trimming took 0 bases from V and 2 from J; bases not matched to a gene: 3. Per the germline V gene, CDR1 is SEHNR and CDR2 is FQNEAQ (reference sequence).

This clone was seen once. The chain uses TRBV11-2 and TRBJ2-3, with D perhaps matching TRBD2 (5 bases). Germline CDR1 SGHAT, CDR2 FQNNGV. Trimming took 5 bases from V and 3 from J, leaving 9 bases between them. The CDR3 covers 13 residues. The CDR3 DNA is TGTGCCAGCAGCCTCGGAGGAACAGATACGCAGTATTTT. Translating gives CASSLGGTDTQYF.

As regards this clone: An end of the junction differs from the germline gene, which may be a read error. This rearrangement joins TRBV11-2 to TRBJ1-1; D is unresolved. The CDR3 has 17 residues. CDR1 SGHAT and CDR2 FQNNGV come from the germline V gene. CDR3 amino acids: CASNLDRWRGRNTEAFF. The CDR3 DNA is TGTGCCAGCAACTTAGATCGGTGGAGAGGGAGGAACACTGAAGCTTTCTTT.

This sequence joins TRBV11-2 and TRBJ2-7, with TRBD2 matching over 15 bases. In germline, CDR1 is SGHAT, CDR2 FQNNGV. CDR3 length equals 15 residues. J was trimmed by 6 bases and V by 6 bases; bases with no gene match: 6. The CDR3 DNA sequence: TGTGCCAGCAGACCAGGACTAGCGGGAGGGCGCGAGCAGTACTTC. Translated, it gives CASRPGLAGGREQYF.

The rearrangement uses TRBV4-1 and TRBJ1-1; D gene ambiguous. Germline V lookup: CDR1 MGHRA, CDR2 YSYEKL. This CDR3 is 14 amino acids long. The ends were cut back, 2 bases at V and 4 bases at J, with 11 bases in the middle. CDR3 in DNA: TGCGCCAGCAGCCAACCTACGGCAGGCACTGAAGCTTTCTTT. Translated: CASSQPTAGTEAFF.

This chain links TRBV10-1 with TRBJ2-3; 11 positions agree with TRBD2. V trimming: 6 bases; J trimming: 2 bases; junction bases outside the gene matches: 7. CDR3 size: 16 residues. The germline V gene has CDR1 WNHNN and CDR2 SYGVQD (reference sequence). CDR3 in amino acids: CASSSGLAGNTDTQYF. CDR3 DNA sequence: TGCGCCAGCAGCTCCGGACTAGCGGGCAACACAGATACGCAGTATTTT.

The V call is TRBV4-1, the J call TRBJ1-2, with unresolved D. The CDR3 extends over 14 amino acids. Germline values: CDR1 MGHRA, CDR2 YSYEKL. Between the trimmed V and J ends, which lost 4 bases and 4 bases, there was a span of 13 bases. CDR3 DNA sequence: TGCGCCAGCAGCCCGAGCGGGGAAGGCTATGGCTACACCTTC. Protein product: CASSPSGEGYGYTF.

This sequence joins TRBV2 and TRBJ2-7, with 8 positions matching TRBD2. The CDR3 is 16 residues long. Germline V gene sequence: CDR1 SNHLY, CDR2 FYNNEI. The junction had 8 bases not matched to a gene; V was cut back by 3 bases and J by 1 base. Here the CDR3 DNA reads TGTGCCAGCAGTGATTTTTCGAGCGGGGGTTCCTACGAGCAGTACTTC. As protein: CASSDFSSGGSYEQYF. Filled out from reference TRBV2 and TRBJ2-7, the complete variable domain reads EPEVTQTPSHQVTQMGQEVILRCVPISNHLYFYWYRQILGQKVEFLVSFYNNEISEKSEIFDDQFSVERPDGSNFTLKIRSTKLEDSAMYFCASSDFSSGGSYEQYFGPGTRLTVT.

This clone has a single count. This rearrangement joins TRBV7-8 to TRBJ2-7; 10 bases match TRBD2. The J segment lost 2 bases and the V segment lost 1 base, leaving 11 bases of the junction unmatched. Germline V CDR1 and CDR2: SGHVS, FQNEAQ. This CDR3 is 18 amino acids long. DNA for the CDR3: TGTGCCAGCAGCTTAGTGTCGTTGGCTAGCGGGAGTACCTACGAGCAGTACTTC. Translation gives CASSLVSLASGSTYEQYF.

This chain links TRBV6-1 with TRBJ1-1, with 7 bases that match TRBD1. The CDR3 has 14 residues. Germline V gene sequence: CDR1 MNHNS, CDR2 SASEGT. V was clipped by 4 bases and J by 0 bases; unmatched bases: 2. CDR3 in amino acids: CASSAGTVNTEAFF. CDR3 sequence (DNA): TGTGCCAGCAGTGCAGGGACAGTGAACACTGAAGCTTTCTTT.

DNA of the CDR3: TGCGCCAGCAGCTTGACTAGCGGGGGTTCCTACGAGCAGTACTTC. Encoded protein: CASSLTSGGSYEQYF. The chain employs TRBV5-1 and TRBJ2-7; TRBD2 matches at 11 bases. V shed 1 base, J shed 1 base, and the junction held 1 base outside the gene matches. The CDR3 covers 15 residues. Germline CDR1 is SGHRS and CDR2 is YFSETQ. Combining the CDR3 with reference TRBV5-1 and TRBJ2-7 gives the whole variable domain KAGVTQTPRYLIKTRGQQVTLSCSPISGHRSVSWYQQTPGQGLQFLFEYFSETQRNKGNFPGRFSGRQFSNSRSEMNVSTLELGDSALYLCASSLTSGGSYEQYFGPGTRLTVT.

CDR3 DNA: TGTGCCAGCAGCTCCCGAGGTGAATACAATGAGCAGTTCTTC. This encodes CASSSRGEYNEQFF. The chain links TRBV5-4 to TRBJ2-1; D remains unclear. Between the trimmed V and J ends, which lost 3 bases and 4 bases, there was a span of 11 bases. Germline V gene sequence: CDR1 SGHNT, CDR2 YYREEE (reference sequence). CDR3 length equals 14 residues.

This clone was observed a single time. The chain joins TRBV11-2 to TRBJ2-2, with TRBD1 identical over 8 bases. V was pared by 8 bases and J by 6 bases, with 8 bases of the junction left unmatched. The CDR3 consists of 14 residues. The germline CDR1 and CDR2 sequences are SGHAT and FQNNGV. In DNA form, the CDR3 reads TGTGCCAGCCGGGGACAGGTCACGTCCGGGGAGCTGTTTTTT. Protein: CASRGQVTSGELFF.

The rearrangement links TRBV7-2 to TRBJ2-2; 12 bases map to TRBD1. CDR3 length: 16 residues. V trimming: 5 bases; J trimming: 7 bases; junction bases outside the gene matches: 8. Germline-derived CDR1 and CDR2 are SGHTA and FQGNSA. The CDR3 DNA sequence: TGTGCCAGCAGCGTAAACCGGGACAGGGGGCGCGGGGAGCTGTTTTTT. Translated, it gives CASSVNRDRGRGELFF.

The chain links TRBV27 to TRBJ2-5; 9 bases match TRBD2. The V gene's germline CDR1 is MNHEY and CDR2 SMNVEV (reference sequence). The CDR3 contains 15 residues. Trimming took 2 bases from V and 4 from J; bases not matched to a gene: 5. The CDR3: CASSLRREGRETQYF. For the CDR3, the DNA is TGTGCCAGCAGTTTACGGCGGGAGGGCCGAGAGACCCAGTACTTC.

This clone was observed a single time. This chain connects TRBV19 to TRBJ1-5; D perhaps matches TRBD1 (6 bases). Trimming pared 5 bases from V and 7 bases from J, leaving 18 bases between. This CDR3 has 15 amino acids. Germline CDR1 reads LNHDA; CDR2 reads SQIVND (reference sequence). CDR3 nucleotides: TGTGCCAGTAGTTTAAGACAGGCCTACAAGCAGCCCCAGCATTTT. Protein product: CASSLRQAYKQPQHF.

The rearrangement uses TRBV30 and TRBJ2-7; 10 bases agree with TRBD2. Germline CDR1 GTSNPN, CDR2 SVGIG (reference sequence). The trim removed 2 bases at V and 0 bases at J, leaving 1 base unmatched. The CDR3 totals 14 residues. The CDR3 sequence: CAWSRTSGSYEQYF. In nucleotides, the CDR3 is TGTGCCTGGAGTAGGACTAGCGGCTCCTACGAGCAGTACTTC.

The V and J genes are TRBV7-3 and TRBJ2-1, with TRBD2 matching 10 bases. Germline trimming cut 2 bases from V and 3 bases from J; bases unmatched to any gene: 4. Germline CDR1 SGHTA, CDR2 FQGTGA. CDR3 length: 16 amino acids. The DNA for the CDR3 is TGTGCCAGCAGCTTAGCCGGGACTAGCGACTACAATGAGCAGTTCTTC. It specifies CASSLAGTSDYNEQFF. The variable domain in full, with the rest retrieved from reference TRBV7-3 and TRBJ2-1, is GAGVSQTPSNKVTEKGKYVELRCDPISGHTALYWYRQSLGQGPEFLIYFQGTGAADDSGLPNDRFFAVRPEGSVSTLKIQRTERGDSAVYLCASSLAGTSDYNEQFFGPGTRLTVL.

J is TRBJ2-7 and V is TRBV2; 12 nucleotides align to TRBD2. The length of the CDR3 is 14 residues. Germline trimming cut 6 bases from V and 4 bases from J; bases unmatched to any gene: 4. Germline V gives CDR1 SNHLY, CDR2 FYNNEI. The CDR3 region has the DNA TGTGCCAGCAGGAGGACTAGCGGGATTTACGAGCAGTACTTC. Its translation is CASRRTSGIYEQYF.

This chain joins TRBV19 and TRBJ2-7, with 7 bases lining up with TRBD2. The CDR3 contains 15 residues. V lost 6 bases and J lost 3; bases outside the gene matches: 11. Germline V CDR1 and CDR2: LNHDA, SQIVND (reference sequence). As DNA, the CDR3 is TGTGCCAGTAGGAGATCTCCTAGCGGAGACTACGAGCAGTACTTC. It is translated as CASRRSPSGDYEQYF.